What follows describes a single TCR beta chain. Its antigen remains unknown. UMIs and sample barcodes were carried by the TCR alpha and TCR beta cDNA libraries that 5'RACE produced using constant-segment primers. TCRdb re-derived calls from the 5' RACE reads in MiXCR, one entry per CDR3 protein. The table shows about 390,000 distinct CDR3 sequences, with about a sixth occurring only once. Trimming stripped 3 bases from V and 4 bases from J, with 16 bases between. CDR3 size: 16 residues. Germline-derived CDR1 and CDR2 are MNHNS and SASEGT. This record belongs to a study of T-cell memory formation after mild COVID-19. Across the whole study: TCR clusters mostly belonged to single donors.

General study results and limits: Clones that shrank (day 15 to 85) were balanced CD4/CD8, whereas later expanders leaned CD4+.

The chain combines TRBV6-1 with TRBJ1-5; a weak D match, TRBD1 (5 bases). The sequence was obtained from a man younger than 35 who had mild COVID-19 (a few samples of this study predate the infection). Cell type and time point are not known. Sequencing was done on a sample of PBMCs or a T cell subset sorted from them (not recorded which). CDR3 in DNA: TGTGCCAGCAGTGATTACGGGGCAGCTTCGAATCAGCCCCAGCATTTT. The encoded protein is CASSDYGAASNQPQHF.